This is a list of T cell receptor beta chains from one sample in a study of tumor-infiltrating lymphocytes in localized non-small cell lung cancer. This table comes from immunoSEQ multiplex PCR, and its TCRdb copy is limited to in-frame clones, with some not included. The sample lists about 14,000 clones; around 75% were seen once. The source material was lung tumor tissue. Receptors originate from a human donor with non-small cell lung cancer. CDR3s include the opening cysteine and the closing phenylalanine or tryptophan. The order of the fields is J gene, D gene, clone size, CDR3 length, V gene, CDR3 protein, CDR3 DNA. A D gene is named only where the DNA matches it firmly. Where a row states a size, it is once, few, many or the class of an expanded clone; other rows omit it.

TRBJ2-7,NA,NA,12,TRBV7-6,CASSVGPGEQYF,TGTGCCAGCAGCGTAGGACCGGGAGAGCAGTACTTC
TRBJ1-6,NA,NA,14,TRBV30,CAWSGGAGGSPLHF,TGTGCCTGGTCGGGGGGGGCAGGTGGATCACCCCTCCACTTT
TRBJ1-2,NA,NA,16,TRBV6-1,CASSESRVILGYGYTF,TGTGCCAGCAGTGAGTCACGCGTTATTTTGGGTTATGGCTACACCTTC
TRBJ2-2,TRBD2,NA,16,TRBV28,CASSSPGLAKTGELFF,TGTGCCAGCAGTTCCCCGGGACTAGCGAAAACCGGGGAGCTGTTTTTT
TRBJ1-2,NA,NA,14,TRBV11-2,CASSSGPTSYGYTF,TGTGCCAGCAGCTCCGGACCCACTAGCTATGGCTACACCTTC
TRBJ2-5,NA,NA,11,TRBV6-5,CASRELETQYF,TGTGCCAGCAGAGAGCTAGAGACCCAGTACTTC
TRBJ2-3,TRBD2,NA,17,TRBV5-5,CASSLAPDSGGVDTQYF,TGTGCCAGCAGCTTGGCACCTGATAGCGGGGGGGTAGATACGCAGTATTTT
TRBJ1-1,NA,NA,12,TRBV6-6,CASSYPAPEAFF,TGTGCCAGCAGTTACCCCGCCCCTGAAGCTTTCTTT
TRBJ1-2,NA,NA,11,TRBV28,CASSHSYGYTF,TGTGCCAGCAGCCATAGCTATGGCTACACCTTC
TRBJ2-5,TRBD2,NA,16,TRBV11-3,CASSLGTGGPWETQYF,TGTGCCAGCAGCTTAGGAACGGGAGGGCCCTGGGAGACCCAGTACTTC
TRBJ2-7,TRBD2,medium-sized,15,TRBV7-9,CASSRLAGGNYEQYF,TGTGCCAGCAGCCGACTAGCGGGAGGCAACTACGAGCAGTACTTC
TRBJ1-2,NA,NA,14,TRBV5-6,CASSFWQANYGYTF,TGTGCCAGCAGCTTTTGGCAGGCGAACTATGGCTACACCTTC
TRBJ2-7,NA,NA,13,TRBV5-4,CASSLTAPAEQYF,TGTGCCAGCAGCCTCACGGCTCCGGCCGAGCAGTACTTC
TRBJ2-1,TRBD2,NA,15,TRBV6-6,CASSWTSGGDNEQFF,TGTGCCAGCAGTTGGACTAGCGGGGGGGACAATGAGCAGTTCTTC
TRBJ2-5,NA,NA,13,TRBV11-3,CASSEGPQETQYF,TGTGCCAGCAGCGAGGGACCCCAAGAGACCCAGTACTTC
TRBJ2-1,TRBD2,once,16,TRBV5-1,CASSLAGRSSYNEQFF,TGCGCCAGCAGCTTGGCCGGGAGGAGCTCCTACAATGAGCAGTTCTTC
TRBJ2-2,TRBD1,NA,18,TRBV5-8,CASSSPDRGNPRVRELFF,TGTGCCAGCAGCTCCCCCGACAGGGGGAATCCCCGCGTCAGGGAGCTGTTTTTT
TRBJ2-3,TRBD1,NA,16,TRBV7-9,CASSPKGARGTDTQYF,TGTGCCAGCAGCCCCAAGGGGGCTAGGGGGACGGATACGCAGTATTTT
TRBJ1-6,NA,NA,13,TRBV9,CASSVGSNSPLHF,TGTGCCAGCAGCGTAGGGTCAAATTCACCCCTCCACTTT
TRBJ2-3,NA,NA,11,TRBV11-2,CASSHTDTQYF,TGTGCCAGCAGCCACACAGATACGCAGTATTTT
TRBJ1-3,NA,NA,15,TRBV5-1,CASSWSGEAGNTIYF,TGCGCCAGCAGCTGGAGCGGGGAGGCTGGAAACACCATATATTTT
TRBJ2-7,TRBD1,NA,15,TRBV4-1,CASSRLTGDRYEQYF,TGCGCCAGCAGCCGGTTGACAGGGGACCGCTACGAGCAGTACTTC
TRBJ1-2,NA,NA,13,TRBV28,CATFEGRGYGYTF,TGTGCCACCTTTGAGGGCAGGGGATACGGCTACACCTTC